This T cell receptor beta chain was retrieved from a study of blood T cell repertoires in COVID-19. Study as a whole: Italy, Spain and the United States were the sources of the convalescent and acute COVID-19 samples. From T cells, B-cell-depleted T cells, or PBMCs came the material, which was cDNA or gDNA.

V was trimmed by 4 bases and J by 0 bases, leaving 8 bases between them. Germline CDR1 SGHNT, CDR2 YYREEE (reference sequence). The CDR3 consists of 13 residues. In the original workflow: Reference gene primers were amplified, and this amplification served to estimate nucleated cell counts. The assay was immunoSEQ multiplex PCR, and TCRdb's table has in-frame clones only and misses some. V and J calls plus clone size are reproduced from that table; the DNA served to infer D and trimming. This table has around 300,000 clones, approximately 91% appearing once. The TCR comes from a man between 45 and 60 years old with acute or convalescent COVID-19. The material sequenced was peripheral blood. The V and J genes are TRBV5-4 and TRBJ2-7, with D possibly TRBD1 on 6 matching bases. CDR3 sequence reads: CASSRDTSYEQYF. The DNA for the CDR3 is TGTGCCAGCAGCCGGGACACCTCCTACGAGCAGTACTTC.